This T cell receptor beta chain appears in the sequencing data of a study of sequential checkpoint blockade in melanoma. CDR1 is SGHRS, CDR2 YFSETQ, per germline. Trimming stripped 0 bases from V and 12 bases from J, with 13 bases between. This CDR3 is 12 amino acids long. Clones were read by immunoSEQ multiplex PCR, and TCRdb kept only the in-frame ones, dropping some. This table has over 2,000 clones, 50% to 75% appearing once. Treatment defined: randomized to nivolumab then ipilimumab (arm A) or the reverse (arm B). PBMC sorting kept live CD3+CD8+ cells without CD19 or CD56. The V gene is TRBV5-1, the J gene TRBJ2-7, with D perhaps matching TRBD1 (5 bases). The sequence was collected from a human patient with melanoma. Some clones in this sample may be carry-over from other donors' samples. The sequences come from CD8+ T cells sorted from blood (inferred from file names), collected from a patient given nivolumab and ipilimumab in sequence. The CDR3 DNA sequence: TGCGCCAGCAGCTTGGCAGGGCACCTGCGGTACTTC. Protein: CASSLAGHLRYF.